These 19 T cell receptor beta chains came from one sample sequenced in a study of cytomegalovirus exposure and HLA in healthy donors. PCR employed 60 Vbeta and 13 Jbeta primers. TCRdb's copy holds only in-frame clones and misses some; the assay was immunoSEQ multiplex PCR. The sample holds 150,000 to 200,000 clones, around 84% seen once. Sample: PBMCs. The receptors originated from a man younger than 30 in good health and CMV-seronegative.

This chain uses TRBV5-6 with TRBJ1-2, with a possible D match to TRBD1 (5 bases). Germline values: CDR1 SGHDT, CDR2 YYEEEE. The CDR3 extends over 15 amino acids. Trimming cost V 6 bases and J 4 bases, with 19 bases left between them. The CDR3 sequence is CASNPGGGEIYGYTF. The CDR3 DNA is TGTGCCAGCAACCCGGGCGGGGGGGAGATCTATGGCTACACCTTC.

This clone was seen a single time. The J gene is TRBJ1-6, the V gene TRBV7-9; D might be TRBD1 (5 bases). Trimming shortened V by 5 bases and J by 10 bases, and 15 bases separated the two germline ends. Germline CDR1 SEHNR, CDR2 FQNEAQ (reference sequence). This CDR3 comprises 14 residues. The CDR3 bases are TGTGCCAGCAGCCCGGGAGGAAGGGACTCACCCCTCCACTTT. It yields the protein CASSPGGRDSPLHF.

DNA for the CDR3: TGTGCCAGCAGTGGGCAGTCCTACGAGCAGTACTTC. Translated: CASSGQSYEQYF. The chain has TRBV6-6 and TRBJ2-7, with D hard to call. Germline-derived CDR1 and CDR2 are MNHNY and SVGAGI (reference sequence). This CDR3 region has 12 residues. V dropped 5 bases and J dropped 1 base, with 6 bases sitting between them.

This rearrangement joins TRBV4-3 to TRBJ2-7, with D perhaps matching TRBD1 (6 bases). The V end lost 0 bases, the J end lost 5 bases, and 17 bases lay between the germline ends. CDR1 and CDR2 from the germline V gene are LGHNA and YSLEER. The CDR3 consists of 16 residues. The CDR3 DNA follows: TGCGCCAGCAGCCAAGATGGCTGGAACAGGGACCACGAGCAGTACTTC. Translation: CASSQDGWNRDHEQYF.

This CDR3 reads CASSEYVGSPDSYEQYF. CDR3 in DNA: TGTGCCAGCAGTGAATATGTCGGGAGCCCCGACTCCTACGAGCAGTACTTC. V gene TRBV25-1 combines with J gene TRBJ2-7; weak D call: TRBD2 (6 bases). Looked up from germline, CDR1 is MGHDK and CDR2 is SYGVNS. The CDR3 is made up of 17 amino acids. V gave up 0 bases and J gave up 0 bases, with 15 bases separating them.

This clone occurred once. The J gene is TRBJ2-2, the V gene TRBV5-1, with 8 bases matching TRBD1. The V and J ends lost 4 bases and 1 base, in that order; junction bases with no gene match: 3. The length of the CDR3 is 15 residues. Germline-derived CDR1 and CDR2 are SGHRS and YFSETQ. As DNA, the CDR3 is TGCGCCAGCAGCGCAGGACAGGGGAACACCGGGGAGCTGTTTTTT. Its translation: CASSAGQGNTGELFF. Full variable domain (remainder filled in from reference TRBV5-1 and TRBJ2-2): KAGVTQTPRYLIKTRGQQVTLSCSPISGHRSVSWYQQTPGQGLQFLFEYFSETQRNKGNFPGRFSGRQFSNSRSEMNVSTLELGDSALYLCASSAGQGNTGELFFGEGSRLTVL.

The chain joins TRBV28 to TRBJ2-3; TRBD2 aligns across 9 bases. The CDR3 runs 17 residues. V shed 6 bases, J shed 2 bases, and the junction held 12 bases outside the gene matches. The germline CDR1 and CDR2 sequences are MDHEN and SYDVKM. CDR3 in amino acids: CASSLLLSGGPTDTQYF. For the CDR3, the DNA is TGTGCCAGCAGCCTCCTCCTTAGCGGGGGCCCCACAGATACGCAGTATTTT.

This chain joins TRBV5-1 and TRBJ2-2, with 7 bases lining up with TRBD2. CDR1 is SGHRS and CDR2 is YFSETQ in the germline V gene. The V segment lost 0 bases and the J segment 3 bases; nucleotides outside the gene matches: 5. The CDR3 sequence is 16 residues long. The CDR3 is CASSLAWLADTGELFF. CDR3 bases: TGCGCCAGCAGCTTGGCATGGCTAGCGGACACCGGGGAGCTGTTTTTT.

V and J are TRBV7-3 and TRBJ2-6, with 10 bases matching TRBD1. CDR1 and CDR2 from the germline V gene are SGHTA and FQGTGA. The CDR3 consists of 19 residues. The V gene end was trimmed by 5 bases and the J gene end by 3 bases; junction bases not matched to a gene: 13. The CDR3 loop is CASSPTIRTGGDGANVLTF. The CDR3 DNA sequence: TGTGCCAGCAGCCCTACTATCCGGACAGGGGGAGATGGGGCCAACGTCCTGACTTTC.

The rearrangement links TRBV9 to TRBJ1-4; 9 bases are shared with TRBD1. Per germline, CDR1 SGDLS and CDR2 YYNGEE. The J segment lost 2 bases and the V segment lost 1 base, leaving 3 bases of the junction unmatched. The length of the CDR3 is 16 residues. The CDR3 nucleotides are TGTGCCAGCAGCGTACGTGGACAGGGGACTAATGAAAAACTGTTTTTT. Protein product: CASSVRGQGTNEKLFF.

V is TRBV5-8 and J is TRBJ1-2, with no clear D. Trimming shortened V by 3 bases and J by 4 bases, and 22 bases separated the two germline ends. The CDR3 consists of 17 residues. Germline CDR1 reads SGHTS; CDR2 reads YDEGEE. Here the CDR3 reads CASSSFVSSLPTYGYTF. CDR3 in DNA: TGTGCCAGCAGCTCTTTCGTGTCCTCCTTACCTACCTATGGCTACACCTTC. Full variable domain (missing parts from reference TRBV5-8 and TRBJ1-2): EAGVTQSPTHLIKTRGQQATLRCSPISGHTSVYWYQQALGLGLQFLLWYDEGEERNRGNFPPRFSGRQFPNYSSELNVNALELEDSALYLCASSSFVSSLPTYGYTFGSGTRLTVV.

V and J are TRBV11-2 and TRBJ2-7; D is ambiguous. Trimming left V 0 bases short and J 5 bases short, with 23 bases between. Per germline, CDR1 SGHAT and CDR2 FQNNGV. The CDR3 consists of 18 residues. CDR3 sequence (DNA): TGTGCCAGCAGCTTAGATCCTAGGCCCGACCTCGCTCCCCACGAGCAGTACTTC. Encoded protein: CASSLDPRPDLAPHEQYF.

CDR3 nucleotides: TGTGCCAGCAGCCCACCTGGAGGGACTGGAAACACCATATATTTT. Its protein is CASSPPGGTGNTIYF. The chain has TRBV7-2 and TRBJ1-3; the D is unclear. In germline, CDR1 is SGHTA, CDR2 FQGNSA. The ends were cut back, 5 bases at V and 2 bases at J, with 13 bases in the middle. The CDR3 length is 15 residues. Variable domain in full (rest from reference TRBV7-2 and TRBJ1-3): GAGVSQSPSNKVTEKGKDVELRCDPISGHTALYWYRQSLGQGLEFLIYFQGNSAPDKSGLPSDRFSAERTGGSVSTLTIQRTQQEDSAVYLCASSPPGGTGNTIYFGEGSWLTVV.

This clone was counted between two and nine times. The V call is TRBV5-6, the J call TRBJ1-1, with D tentatively TRBD1 (5 bases). Trimming left V 3 bases short and J 6 bases short, with 6 bases between. The CDR3 covers 11 residues. Germline loops: CDR1 SGHDT, CDR2 YYEEEE. The CDR3 nucleotides read TGTGCCAGCAGCTGGGGCGCTGAAGCTTTCTTT. Its protein product is CASSWGAEAFF.

The gene calls are TRBV19 and TRBJ2-3; 7 bases match TRBD1. The V gene's germline CDR1 is LNHDA and CDR2 SQIVND (reference sequence). This CDR3 has 14 residues. V lost 8 bases to trimming and J lost 2 bases; unmatched junction nucleotides: 7. CDR3 in DNA: TGTGCCAGTGGCCGGGACAGCTCCACAGATACGCAGTATTTT. It yields the protein CASGRDSSTDTQYF.

This clone was seen just once. The chain has TRBV4-3 and TRBJ1-4; D call uncertain. This CDR3 is 15 amino acids long. The ends were cut back, 4 bases at V and 5 bases at J, with 14 bases in the middle. Germline V gene data show CDR1 as LGHNA and CDR2 as YSLEER. CDR3 DNA sequence: TGCGCCAGCAGCCTCGGGTTCTCGGCAAATGAAAAACTGTTTTTT. Its translation: CASSLGFSANEKLFF.

This clone has only one observation. The V gene is TRBV6-5, the J gene TRBJ1-1, with D possibly TRBD1 on 5 matching bases. Germline CDR1 MNHEY, CDR2 SVGAGI. CDR3 length equals 13 residues. Trimming left V 8 bases short and J 1 base short, with 11 bases between. The CDR3 DNA follows: TGTGCCAGCTTCTACGGACAGAACACTGAAGCTTTCTTT. Translation gives CASFYGQNTEAFF.

The chain employs TRBV19 and TRBJ2-7; D is unresolved. The V gene lost 6 bases and the J gene lost 2 bases, with 11 bases spanning the gap. The germline CDR1 and CDR2 sequences are LNHDA and SQIVND (reference sequence). The CDR3 sequence is 13 residues long. CDR3 sequence reads: CASRSAVTYEQYF. CDR3 bases: TGTGCCAGTAGGAGCGCAGTAACCTACGAGCAGTACTTC.

This sequence joins TRBV4-3 and TRBJ2-7, with 8 bases that match TRBD2. V was clipped by 0 bases and J by 2 bases; unmatched bases: 6. Germline V CDR1 and CDR2: LGHNA, YSLEER. This CDR3 comprises 16 residues. The CDR3 here is CASSQEIGAGAYEQYF. CDR3 in DNA: TGCGCCAGCAGCCAAGAGATAGGAGCGGGAGCCTACGAGCAGTACTTC.